The present entry profiles one TCR beta chain with its context. What it recognizes is unknown. A much larger clonotype is one base distant, so this may be a read error. These data are taken from a study of identical twins. Study-wide findings and caveats: Among beta out-of-frame sequences, excess sharing between twins appeared weaker.

TCRdb re-called the 5' RACE reads with MiXCR, one entry per CDR3 protein. The sample lists 400,000 to 500,000 distinct CDR3 sequences, about 18% occurring once. The clonotype originates from a man between 45 and 60 years old in good health. The sample was naive T cells sorted from blood.

The chain's CDR3 is CSAKGQGYGYTF. CDR3 bases: TGCAGTGCTAAGGGGCAAGGCTATGGCTACACCTTC. The chain joins TRBV20-1 to TRBJ1-2; the D gene is possibly TRBD1 (5 bases). Per the germline V gene, CDR1 is DFQATT and CDR2 is SNEGSKA (reference sequence). The CDR3 loop spans 12 amino acids. Trimming took off 4 bases at V and 4 bases at J, with 10 bases between the two ends.